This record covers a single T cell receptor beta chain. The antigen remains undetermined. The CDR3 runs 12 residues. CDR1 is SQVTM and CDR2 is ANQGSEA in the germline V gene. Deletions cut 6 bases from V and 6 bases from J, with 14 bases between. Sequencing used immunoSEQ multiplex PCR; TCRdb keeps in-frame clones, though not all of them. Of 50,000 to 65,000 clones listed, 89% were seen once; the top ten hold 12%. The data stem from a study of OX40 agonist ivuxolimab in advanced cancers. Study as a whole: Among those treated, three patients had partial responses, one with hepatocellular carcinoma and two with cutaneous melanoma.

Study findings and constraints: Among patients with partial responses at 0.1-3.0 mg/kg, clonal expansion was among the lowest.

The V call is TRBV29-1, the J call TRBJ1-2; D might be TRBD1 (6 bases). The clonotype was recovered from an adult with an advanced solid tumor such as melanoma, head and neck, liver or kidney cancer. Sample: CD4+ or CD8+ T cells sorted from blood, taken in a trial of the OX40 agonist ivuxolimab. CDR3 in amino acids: CSVQGGLDGYTF. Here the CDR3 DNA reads TGCAGCGTACAGGGTGGGCTCGATGGCTACACCTTC.